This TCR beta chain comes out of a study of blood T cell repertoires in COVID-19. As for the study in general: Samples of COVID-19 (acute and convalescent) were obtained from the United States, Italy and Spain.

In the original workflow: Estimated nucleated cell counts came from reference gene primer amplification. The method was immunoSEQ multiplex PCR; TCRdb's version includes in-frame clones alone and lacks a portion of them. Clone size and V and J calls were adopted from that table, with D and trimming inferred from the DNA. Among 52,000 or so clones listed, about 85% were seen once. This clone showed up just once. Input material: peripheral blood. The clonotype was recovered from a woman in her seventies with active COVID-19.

This chain's CDR3 is CASSIFRNTEAFF. CDR3 coding DNA: TGTGCCAGTAGTATCTTCAGGAACACTGAAGCTTTCTTT. The chain has TRBV19 and TRBJ1-1, with D uncertain. Trimming pared 3 bases from V and 1 base from J, leaving 6 bases between. The CDR3 runs to 13 residues. The V gene's germline CDR1 is LNHDA and CDR2 SQIVND (reference sequence).